A selection of T cell receptor beta chains follows, all from one sample in a study of blood T cells in healthy people across ages. TCRdb re-derived calls from the 5' RACE reads in MiXCR, one entry per CDR3 protein. The table shows 750,000 to 1,000,000 distinct CDR3 sequences, with under 35% occurring only once. These data were also reused for a study on T cells of mothers and their children.

Specimen: blood. The receptors stem from a woman aged 40-49 years in good health. CDR3s include the opening cysteine and the closing phenylalanine or tryptophan.

TRBV5-1,CASSRGETYEQYF
TRBV18,CASSPQGLAGQETQYF
TRBV28,CASGMSTGTISEQYF
TRBV18,CASSEILVGRNSGNTIYF
TRBV2,CASSEPRVKGNQPQHF
TRBV5-5,CASSFGSLPYEQYF
TRBV5-1,CASRALDRVEDTQYF
TRBV5-1,CASSEGTGEGYTF
TRBV20-1,CSAGTQGLGETQYF
TRBV7-8,CASSADSGRRYGYTF
TRBV20-1,CSAPGTWGDTQYF
TRBV11-2,CASRPLVQETQYF
TRBV20-1,CSASTSEIYEQYF
TRBV12-5,CASGPSGKGEQFF
TRBV25-1,CASSESAGWGNTIYF
TRBV28,CASSLYTGDRVTYEQYF
TRBV3-1,CASSQDRLGEPDTQYF